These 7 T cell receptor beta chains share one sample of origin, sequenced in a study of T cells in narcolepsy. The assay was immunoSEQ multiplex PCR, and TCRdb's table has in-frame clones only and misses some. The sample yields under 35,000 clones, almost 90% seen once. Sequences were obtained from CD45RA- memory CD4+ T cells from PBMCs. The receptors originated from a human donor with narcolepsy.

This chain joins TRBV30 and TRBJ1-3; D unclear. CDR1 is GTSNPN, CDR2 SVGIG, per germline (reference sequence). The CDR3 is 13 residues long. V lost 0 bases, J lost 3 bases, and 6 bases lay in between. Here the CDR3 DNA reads TGTGCCTGGAGTGTAGGCTTTGGAAACACCATATATTTT. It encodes CAWSVGFGNTIYF.

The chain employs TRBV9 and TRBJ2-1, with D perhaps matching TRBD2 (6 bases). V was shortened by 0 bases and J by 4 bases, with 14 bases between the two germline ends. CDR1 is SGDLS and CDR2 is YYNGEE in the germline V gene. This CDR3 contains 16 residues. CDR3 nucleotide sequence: TGTGCCAGCAGCGTAGCTCGACTAGGGTCGTACAATGAGCAGTTCTTC. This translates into CASSVARLGSYNEQFF.

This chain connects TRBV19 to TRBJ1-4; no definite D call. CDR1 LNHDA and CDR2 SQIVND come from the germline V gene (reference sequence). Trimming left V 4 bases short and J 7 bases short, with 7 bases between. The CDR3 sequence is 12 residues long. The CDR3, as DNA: TGTGCCAGTAGTAAGGATGGTGAAAAACTGTTTTTT. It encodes CASSKDGEKLFF. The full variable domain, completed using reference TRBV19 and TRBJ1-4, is DGGITQSPKYLFRKEGQNVTLSCEQNLNHDAMYWYRQDPGQGLRLIYYSQIVNDFQKGDIAEGYSVSREKKESFPLTVTSAQKNPTAFYLCASSKDGEKLFFGSGTQLSVL.

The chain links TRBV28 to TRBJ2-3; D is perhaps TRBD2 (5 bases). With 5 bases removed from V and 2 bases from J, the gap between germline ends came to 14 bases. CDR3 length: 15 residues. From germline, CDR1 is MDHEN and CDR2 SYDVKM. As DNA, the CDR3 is TGTGCCAGCAGTACTAGGCTGGGCTTCACAGATACGCAGTATTTT. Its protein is CASSTRLGFTDTQYF. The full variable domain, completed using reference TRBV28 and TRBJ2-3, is DVKVTQSSRYLVKRTGEKVFLECVQDMDHENMFWYRQDPGLGLRLIYFSYDVKMKEKGDIPEGYSVSREKKERFSLILESASTNQTSMYLCASSTRLGFTDTQYFGPGTRLTVL.

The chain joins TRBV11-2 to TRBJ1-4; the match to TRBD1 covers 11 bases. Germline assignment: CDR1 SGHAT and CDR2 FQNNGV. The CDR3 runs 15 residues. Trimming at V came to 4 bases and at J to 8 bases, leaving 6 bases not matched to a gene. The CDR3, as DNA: TGTGCCAGCAGCTCCCCGGGACAGGGGGTGGAAAAACTGTTTTTT. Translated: CASSSPGQGVEKLFF.

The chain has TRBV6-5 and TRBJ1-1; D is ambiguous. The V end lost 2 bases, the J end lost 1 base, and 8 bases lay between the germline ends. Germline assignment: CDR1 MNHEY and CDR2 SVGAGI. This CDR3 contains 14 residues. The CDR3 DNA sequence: TGTGCCAGCAGTTACAATCAAGGGAACACTGAAGCTTTCTTT. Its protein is CASSYNQGNTEAFF.

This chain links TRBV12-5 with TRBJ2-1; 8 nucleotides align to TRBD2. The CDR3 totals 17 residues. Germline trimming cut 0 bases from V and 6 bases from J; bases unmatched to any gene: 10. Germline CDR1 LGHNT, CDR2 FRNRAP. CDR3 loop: CASGLVFQRERPNEQFF. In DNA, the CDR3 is TGTGCTAGTGGTTTGGTCTTCCAGCGGGAGCGACCCAATGAGCAGTTCTTC.